The T cell receptor beta chain under discussion was sequenced for a study of blood T cell repertoires in COVID-19. Study background: In each case, the material was cDNA or gDNA derived from T cells, B-cell-depleted T cells, or PBMCs.

Authors' methods: Reference gene primer amplification in the assay estimated nucleated cell counts. Profiling relied on immunoSEQ multiplex PCR, and the TCRdb table lists in-frame clones only, not all of them. V, J and clone size derive from that table, while D and trimming were established from the DNA sequence. Seen here are under 250,000 clones, around four fifths observed once, and the top ten hold around 6.4%. V was trimmed by 2 bases and J by 8 bases, leaving 10 bases between them. This CDR3 has 13 amino acids. The germline V gene encodes CDR1 LGHDT and CDR2 YNNKEL (reference sequence). Specimen: peripheral blood. The genes are TRBV3-1 (or the pseudogene TRBV3-2) and TRBJ2-1; a weak D match, TRBD2 (6 bases). This clonotype originated in a woman aged 60-70 years with active or convalescent COVID-19. CDR3 amino acids: CASSQRTSYEQFF. For the CDR3, the DNA is TGTGCCAGCAGCCAACGTACTAGCTATGAGCAGTTCTTC.